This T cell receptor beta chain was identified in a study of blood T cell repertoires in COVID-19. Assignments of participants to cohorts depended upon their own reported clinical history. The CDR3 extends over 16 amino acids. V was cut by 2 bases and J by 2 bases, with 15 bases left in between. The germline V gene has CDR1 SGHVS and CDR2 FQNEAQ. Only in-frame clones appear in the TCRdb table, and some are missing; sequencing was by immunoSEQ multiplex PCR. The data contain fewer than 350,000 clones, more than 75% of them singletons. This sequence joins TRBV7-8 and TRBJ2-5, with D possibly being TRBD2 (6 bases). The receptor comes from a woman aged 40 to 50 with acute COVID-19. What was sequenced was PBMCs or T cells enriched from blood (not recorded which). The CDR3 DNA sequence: TGTGCCAGCAGCTTACCCCGGGGGACTCTTCAAGAGACCCAGTACTTC. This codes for CASSLPRGTLQETQYF.